Shown below are 18 T cell receptor beta chains from a single sample sequenced in a study of blood T cell repertoires in COVID-19 (dated by TCRdb to the early 2020s). Receptors were amplified or captured by the immunoSEQ multiplex PCR assay. This is the immuneACCESS table as TCRdb keeps it, with only in-frame sequences that have V and J called. A part of the clones is gone; compared with another copy, unresolved V genes explain less than half, and the rest is unexplained. This sample gives around 700,000 clones in total; 85% to 90% of them show up just once. Over 0.2% of the sample is in the top ten clones. Sequenced: peripheral blood. The receptors shown here come from a young woman with acute or convalescent COVID-19.

The J gene is TRBJ2-1, the V gene TRBV27; 8 bases are a match to TRBD2. J lost 8 bases, V lost 3 bases, and 12 bases had no gene match. From germline, CDR1 is MNHEY and CDR2 SMNVEV (reference sequence). The CDR3 runs to 16 residues. CDR3 amino acids: CASSFSNRLAFDEQFF. DNA for the CDR3: TGTGCCAGCAGTTTTTCGAATAGACTAGCGTTCGATGAGCAGTTCTTC.

The chain combines TRBV4-1 with TRBJ2-1; no clear D gene. CDR1 is MGHRA, CDR2 YSYEKL, per germline. The CDR3 sequence is 12 residues long. V lost 0 bases and J lost 9, with 6 bases in between. CDR3 in DNA: TGCGCCAGCAGCCAAGATTCAGGTGAGCAGTTCTTC. It is translated as CASSQDSGEQFF.

This chain connects TRBV9 to TRBJ1-1; no clear D gene. Per germline, CDR1 SGDLS and CDR2 YYNGEE. The CDR3 covers 14 residues. The ends were cut back, 0 bases at V and 1 base at J, with 7 bases in the middle. The CDR3, as DNA: TGTGCCAGCAGCGTAGCACAGCAGAACACTGAAGCTTTCTTT. Its protein product is CASSVAQQNTEAFF.

V gene TRBV5-4 combines with J gene TRBJ2-3, with 7 positions matching TRBD2. There are 13 residues in the CDR3. Unmatched junction bases numbered 5, after V lost 4 bases and J lost 6 bases. CDR1 and CDR2 from the germline V gene are SGHNT and YYREEE (reference sequence). The CDR3 coding sequence is TGTGCCAGCAGCAAGACTAGCCGTGATACGCAGTATTTT. It codes for CASSKTSRDTQYF.

V gene TRBV12-3 or TRBV12-4 combines with J gene TRBJ2-1; 7 bases map to TRBD1. The CDR3 has 12 amino acids. Trimming removed 5 bases from V and 9 bases from J; junction bases left unmatched: 4. CDR3 amino acids: CASSLDRVEQFF. The CDR3 region has the DNA TGTGCCAGCAGTCTTGACAGGGTTGAGCAGTTCTTC.

This chain's CDR3 is CASILDRNQPQHF. In DNA, the CDR3 is TGTGCCAGCATCTTGGACAGAAATCAGCCCCAGCATTTT. The genes are TRBV6-6 and TRBJ1-5, with a possible D match to TRBD1 (6 bases). The V end lost 7 bases, the J end lost 4 bases, and 11 bases lay between the germline ends. The CDR3 totals 13 residues. Germline lookup yields CDR1 MNHNY and CDR2 SVGAGI (reference sequence).

The CDR3 nucleotides read TGTGCCAGCAGCTTAGCGGGCAGGGGGCCCCTGGACATTCAGTACTTC. This sequence encodes CASSLAGRGPLDIQYF. J is TRBJ2-4 and V is TRBV7-6; TRBD1 matches 8 bases. This CDR3 contains 16 residues. V dropped 0 bases and J dropped 8; count of bases not matched to a gene: 9. Per germline, CDR1 SGHVS and CDR2 FNYEAQ.

The chain is built from TRBV30 and TRBJ1-3; D call uncertain. The V gene's germline CDR1 is GTSNPN and CDR2 SVGIG (reference sequence). Between the trimmed V and J ends, which lost 5 bases and 0 bases, there was a span of 11 bases. The CDR3 has 14 residues. The DNA of the CDR3 is TGTGCCTGGTGGAGTCAATCCTCTGGAAACACCATATATTTT. It yields the protein CAWWSQSSGNTIYF.

The sample holds one count of this clone. The gene calls are TRBV6-5 and TRBJ1-2, with 7 bases matching TRBD1. V lost 6 bases to trimming and J lost 4 bases; unmatched junction nucleotides: 8. Germline lookup yields CDR1 MNHEY and CDR2 SVGAGI. This CDR3 has 14 amino acids. CDR3 protein: CASRLIRTGYGYTF. For the CDR3, the DNA is TGTGCCAGCAGACTAATACGGACAGGCTATGGCTACACCTTC.

V usage is TRBV11-2 and J usage is TRBJ2-4, with D tentatively TRBD1 (6 bases). V was shortened by 4 bases and J by 15 bases, with 22 bases between the two germline ends. The CDR3 spans 14 residues. The germline gives CDR1 SGHAT, CDR2 FQNNGV. CDR3 region: CASSSQTGTPKGYF. As DNA, the CDR3 is TGTGCCAGCAGCTCGCAAACCGGGACACCGAAGGGGTACTTC.

The chain has TRBV4-1 and TRBJ1-5; 9 bases align to TRBD1. The ends lost 4 bases at V and 1 base at J; junction bases unmatched: 2. CDR3 length: 15 amino acids. Germline CDR1 and CDR2: MGHRA and YSYEKL. The CDR3: CASSRGQGSNQPQHF. The CDR3 coding sequence is TGCGCCAGCAGCCGGGGACAGGGCAGCAATCAGCCCCAGCATTTT.

The chain recombines TRBV5-6 with TRBJ1-2; a weak D match, TRBD1 (5 bases). V dropped 2 bases and J dropped 7 bases, with 18 bases sitting between them. The CDR3 runs to 15 residues. The germline CDR1 and CDR2 sequences are SGHDT and YYEEEE. CDR3 nucleotides: TGTGCCAGCAGCTTTACGGCGGCAGGGTATCGTGGCTACACCTTC. Amino acids: CASSFTAAGYRGYTF.

The chain's CDR3 is CASSIRTGETGELFF. In nucleotides, the CDR3 is TGTGCCAGCAGTATACGGACAGGGGAGACCGGGGAGCTGTTTTTT. The chain employs TRBV6-5 and TRBJ2-2, with 9 bases lining up with TRBD1. This CDR3 contains 15 residues. CDR1 is MNHEY, CDR2 SVGAGI, per germline. The junction had 6 bases not matched to a gene; V was cut back by 5 bases and J by 5 bases.

The rearrangement uses TRBV6-5 and TRBJ2-1; no definite D call. The V gene's germline CDR1 is MNHEY and CDR2 SVGAGI. Trimming cost V 6 bases and J 9 bases, with 9 bases left between them. The length of the CDR3 is 11 residues. For the CDR3, the DNA is TGTGCCAGCAGATATCTAGGTGAGCAGTTCTTC. This codes for CASRYLGEQFF.

The chain is built from TRBV11-3 and TRBJ2-1; weak D call: TRBD1 (5 bases). CDR1 is SGHNT and CDR2 is YENEEA in the germline V gene. The CDR3 totals 12 residues. V lost 3 bases and J 12 bases, leaving 12 bases between the germline ends. The CDR3 here is CASSFGHSAQFF. The CDR3 nucleotides read TGTGCCAGCAGCTTTGGACATTCCGCGCAGTTCTTC.

V gene TRBV5-1 combines with J gene TRBJ1-5; D uncertain. The CDR3 consists of 14 residues. Germline V lookup: CDR1 SGHRS, CDR2 YFSETQ. Between the trimmed V and J ends, which lost 0 bases and 9 bases, there was a span of 13 bases. CDR3 in amino acids: CASSLEADRGPQHF. CDR3 sequence (DNA): TGCGCCAGCAGCTTGGAGGCGGATCGGGGGCCCCAGCATTTT.

The chain combines TRBV19 with TRBJ2-5; the match to TRBD1 covers 7 bases. V lost 3 bases, J lost 2 bases, and 6 bases stayed unmatched. Per germline, CDR1 LNHDA and CDR2 SQIVND (reference sequence). This CDR3 has 15 residues. As DNA, the CDR3 is TGTGCCAGTAGTATTAGGGACAGCCCACAAGAGACCCAGTACTTC. Translating gives CASSIRDSPQETQYF.

J is TRBJ2-1 and V is TRBV27; 8 bases are a match to TRBD2. The CDR3 runs 16 residues. Per germline, CDR1 MNHEY and CDR2 SMNVEV (reference sequence). V shed 5 bases, J shed 2 bases, and the junction held 8 bases outside the gene matches. The CDR3 here is CASSTRLARAYNEQFF. DNA of the CDR3: TGTGCCAGCAGTACCAGACTAGCGAGGGCCTACAATGAGCAGTTCTTC.